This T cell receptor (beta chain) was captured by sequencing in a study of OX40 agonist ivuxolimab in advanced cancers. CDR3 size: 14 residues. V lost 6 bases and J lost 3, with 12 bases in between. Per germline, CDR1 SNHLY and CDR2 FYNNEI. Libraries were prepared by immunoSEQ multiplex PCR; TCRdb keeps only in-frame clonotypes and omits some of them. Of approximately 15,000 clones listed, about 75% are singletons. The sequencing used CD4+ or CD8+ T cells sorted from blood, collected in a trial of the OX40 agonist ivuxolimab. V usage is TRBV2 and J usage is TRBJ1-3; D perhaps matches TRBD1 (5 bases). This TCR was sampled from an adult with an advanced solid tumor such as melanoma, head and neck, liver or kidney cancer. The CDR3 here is CASRGLLGGNTIYF. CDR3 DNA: TGTGCCAGCAGGGGGCTTCTTGGTGGAAACACCATATATTTT.